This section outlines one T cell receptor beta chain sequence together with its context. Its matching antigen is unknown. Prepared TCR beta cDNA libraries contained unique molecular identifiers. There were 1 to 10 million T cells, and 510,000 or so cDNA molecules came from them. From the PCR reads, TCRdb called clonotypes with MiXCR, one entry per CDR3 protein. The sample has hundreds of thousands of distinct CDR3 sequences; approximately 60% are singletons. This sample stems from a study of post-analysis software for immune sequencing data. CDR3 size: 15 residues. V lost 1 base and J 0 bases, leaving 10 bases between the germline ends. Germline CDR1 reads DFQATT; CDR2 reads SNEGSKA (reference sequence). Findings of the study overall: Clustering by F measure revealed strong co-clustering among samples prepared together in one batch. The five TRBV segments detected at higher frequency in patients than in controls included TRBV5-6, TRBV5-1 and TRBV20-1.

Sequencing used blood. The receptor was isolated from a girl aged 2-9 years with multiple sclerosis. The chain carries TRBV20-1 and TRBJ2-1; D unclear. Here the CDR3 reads CSARGSDSSYNEQFF. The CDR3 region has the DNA TGCAGTGCTAGAGGCAGCGATTCCTCCTACAATGAGCAGTTCTTC.